One sample yielded the 27 T cell receptor beta chains listed below, sequenced in a study of blood T cell repertoires in COVID-19. The protocol was immunoSEQ multiplex PCR, while the TCRdb copy is restricted to in-frame clones and leaves out a portion. The repertoire holds 130,000 or so clones, with about 81% as singletons. The sample consisted of peripheral blood. The receptors originated from a woman older than 75 with acute or convalescent COVID-19.

The J gene is TRBJ1-4, the V gene TRBV27, with 9 bases aligning to TRBD1. Per germline, CDR1 MNHEY and CDR2 SMNVEV (reference sequence). V dropped 6 bases and J dropped 7; count of bases not matched to a gene: 15. CDR3 length: 17 residues. This CDR3 is CASSPRNTGTGREKLFF. The CDR3 coding sequence is TGTGCCAGCAGCCCTCGGAATACCGGGACAGGGCGTGAAAAACTGTTTTTT.

This clone has just one count. J is TRBJ1-6 and V is TRBV30; D perhaps matches TRBD1 (5 bases). The ends were cut back, 3 bases at V and 9 bases at J, with 9 bases in the middle. CDR1 and CDR2 (germline): GTSNPN, SVGIG (reference sequence). CDR3 length: 12 amino acids. CDR3 loop: CAWRGARSPLHF. CDR3 in DNA: TGTGCCTGGAGAGGGGCGCGTTCACCCCTCCACTTT.

The chain has TRBV10-2 and TRBJ2-1, with D possibly TRBD2 on 5 matching bases. CDR1 is WSHSY and CDR2 is SAAADI in the germline V gene. Trimming removed 2 bases from V and 7 bases from J, with 15 bases in between. The CDR3 has 15 amino acids. CDR3 sequence (DNA): TGCGCCAGCAGTGAGGCGGGTGGGGTTACAAATGAGCAGTTCTTC. Amino acid sequence: CASSEAGGVTNEQFF.

This clone was recorded once. V is TRBV19 and J is TRBJ1-5; 7 bases match TRBD1. J gave up 1 base and V 1 base, and 10 bases lay outside the gene matches. CDR1 and CDR2 from the germline V gene are LNHDA and SQIVND (reference sequence). This CDR3 region has 18 residues. The CDR3 here is CASSIVPTGFVSNQPQHF. The CDR3 coding sequence is TGTGCCAGTAGTATAGTCCCGACAGGGTTTGTCAGCAATCAGCCCCAGCATTTT.

The J gene is TRBJ1-6, the V gene TRBV14; D is unclear. Trimming stripped 4 bases from V and 9 bases from J, with 13 bases between. Germline V gene sequence: CDR1 SGHDN, CDR2 FVKESK. The CDR3 length is 14 residues. CDR3 residues: CASSRGSPSSPLHF. The CDR3 nucleotides read TGTGCCAGCAGCCGCGGGAGCCCCAGTTCACCCCTCCACTTT. Full variable domain (remainder filled in from reference TRBV14 and TRBJ1-6): EAGVTQFPSHSVIEKGQTVTLRCDPISGHDNLYWYRRVMGKEIKFLLHFVKESKQDESGMPNNRFLAERTGGTYSTLKVQPAELEDSGVYFCASSRGSPSSPLHFGNGTRLTVT.

A single count supports this clone. The V gene is TRBV10-3, the J gene TRBJ2-1; no reliable D call. V was shortened by 2 bases and J by 5 bases, with 7 bases between the two germline ends. This CDR3 comprises 13 residues. In germline, CDR1 is ENHRY, CDR2 SYGVKD. The chain's CDR3 is CAISETENNEQFF. In DNA, the CDR3 is TGTGCCATCAGTGAGACAGAAAACAATGAGCAGTTCTTC.

The V and J genes are TRBV19 and TRBJ1-5, with D possibly being TRBD1 (5 bases). V lost 3 bases and J 7 bases, leaving 10 bases between the germline ends. This CDR3 has 13 residues. CDR1 is LNHDA, CDR2 SQIVND, per germline (reference sequence). This CDR3 is CASSISGDQPQHF. The CDR3 nucleotides read TGTGCCAGTAGTATTTCGGGGGACCAGCCCCAGCATTTT.

V gene TRBV14 combines with J gene TRBJ2-4; the D gene is possibly TRBD2 (5 bases). Germline-derived CDR1 and CDR2 are SGHDN and FVKESK. Trimming took 4 bases from V and 1 from J, leaving 17 bases between them. This CDR3 is built from 17 residues. CDR3 DNA sequence: TGTGCCAGCAGCCCGCAGGTCCGGGGTTTGGCCAAAAACATTCAGTACTTC. This codes for CASSPQVRGLAKNIQYF.

This chain's CDR3 is CASSLGGYSYEQYF. CDR3 DNA: TGTGCCAGCAGCTTAGGCGGGTACTCCTACGAGCAGTACTTC. The gene calls are TRBV5-6 and TRBJ2-7; weak D call: TRBD2 (5 bases). This CDR3 is built from 14 residues. Trimming removed 2 bases at V and 0 bases at J, with 9 bases between. Germline loops: CDR1 SGHDT, CDR2 YYEEEE.

V and J are TRBV5-5 and TRBJ2-1; 10 bases line up with TRBD1. The V gene's germline CDR1 is SGHKS and CDR2 YYEKEE (reference sequence). V lost 4 bases and J lost 4; bases outside the gene matches: 5. The length of the CDR3 is 15 residues. The CDR3 protein is CASSRRDRGYNEQFF. The CDR3, as DNA: TGTGCCAGCAGCAGGCGGGACAGGGGTTACAATGAGCAGTTCTTC.

The chain recombines TRBV6-5 with TRBJ2-7, with 11 positions matching TRBD2. The CDR3 is 13 amino acids. V shed 8 bases and J 2 bases; nucleotides not matched to a gene: 2. Germline V gives CDR1 MNHEY, CDR2 SVGAGI. Written as DNA, the CDR3 is TGTGCCAGCCGGGGACTAGCGGCCTACGAGCAGTACTTC. The encoded protein is CASRGLAAYEQYF.

This sequence joins TRBV5-4 and TRBJ1-1, with 7 bases lining up with TRBD1. The CDR3 totals 13 residues. V lost 6 bases to trimming and J lost 0 bases; unmatched junction nucleotides: 2. CDR1 is SGHNT and CDR2 is YYREEE in the germline V gene (reference sequence). Here the CDR3 reads CASNRGMNTEAFF. In DNA, the CDR3 is TGTGCCAGCAACAGGGGCATGAACACTGAAGCTTTCTTT.

The rearrangement links TRBV6-1 to TRBJ2-7; the match to TRBD1 covers 7 bases. V shed 5 bases, J shed 2 bases, and the junction held 12 bases outside the gene matches. The CDR3 runs 16 residues. Germline loops: CDR1 MNHNS, CDR2 SASEGT. CDR3 residues: CASSKGAMGQTYEQYF. CDR3 DNA: TGTGCCAGCAGTAAAGGCGCCATGGGACAGACCTACGAGCAGTACTTC.

V gene TRBV10-1 combines with J gene TRBJ2-1; 7 bases agree with TRBD2. The V and J ends lost 0 bases and 4 bases, in that order; junction bases with no gene match: 12. Germline V gene sequence: CDR1 WNHNN, CDR2 SYGVQD (reference sequence). The CDR3 covers 18 residues. The CDR3 DNA is TGCGCCAGCAGTGAGTCTTTTATTCGGCGGGAGTCGTACAATGAGCAGTTCTTC. The encoded protein is CASSESFIRRESYNEQFF.

This chain links TRBV14 with TRBJ2-6; 8 positions match TRBD1. Trimming at V came to 3 bases and at J to 2 bases, leaving 6 bases not matched to a gene. The CDR3 is 17 residues long. From germline, CDR1 is SGHDN and CDR2 FVKESK. The CDR3 protein is CASSQVQGGPGANVLTF. The CDR3 nucleotides are TGTGCCAGCAGCCAGGTACAGGGGGGACCTGGGGCCAACGTCCTGACTTTC.

The chain couples TRBV7-2 to TRBJ2-3; TRBD2 matches 7 bases. Losses at the gene ends were 5 bases for V and 2 bases for J; bases not matched to a gene: 10. Germline CDR1 reads SGHTA; CDR2 reads FQGNSA. There are 16 residues in the CDR3. The CDR3 coding sequence is TGTGCCAGCAGCGTCACCACTAGCGCCTACACAGATACGCAGTATTTT. Translation: CASSVTTSAYTDTQYF.

This clone was counted a few times. This chain connects TRBV6-1 to TRBJ2-1; maybe TRBD1 (6 bases). The CDR3 length is 16 residues. V was cut by 2 bases and J by 7 bases, with 18 bases left in between. Germline V gene lookup returns CDR1 MNHNS and CDR2 SASEGT. CDR3 DNA sequence: TGTGCCAGCAGTGAAAGACAGGTGAAATTTGGGAATGAGCAGTTCTTC. It yields the protein CASSERQVKFGNEQFF.

The V and J genes are TRBV7-2 and TRBJ1-1, with D possibly TRBD1 on 5 matching bases. With 1 base removed from V and 3 bases from J, the gap between germline ends came to 15 bases. CDR3 length: 16 amino acids. In germline, CDR1 is SGHTA, CDR2 FQGNSA. CDR3 amino acids: CASSLDPLGGDTEAFF. In DNA form, the CDR3 reads TGTGCCAGCAGCTTAGACCCCCTGGGAGGGGACACTGAAGCTTTCTTT.

This clone occurred a few times. The gene calls are TRBV30 and TRBJ1-3; TRBD1 matches at 9 bases. CDR1 and CDR2 (germline): GTSNPN, SVGIG (reference sequence). V gave up 0 bases and J gave up 4 bases; unmatched junction bases: 7. The CDR3 has 16 amino acids. CDR3 sequence reads: CAWSVPHRGRGNTIYF. In DNA form, the CDR3 reads TGTGCCTGGAGTGTACCCCACAGGGGGCGAGGAAACACCATATATTTT.

The chain recombines TRBV6-2 or TRBV6-3 with TRBJ1-2, with D tentatively TRBD1 (6 bases). Looked up from germline, CDR1 is MNHEY and CDR2 is SVGEGT. The V and J ends lost 2 bases and 6 bases respectively, with 13 bases between them. The CDR3 covers 14 residues. The CDR3 DNA follows: TGTGCCAGCAGTTACGGCAGGGGTCCAAATGGCTACACCTTC. Protein product: CASSYGRGPNGYTF.

The DNA for the CDR3 is TGCGCCAGCAGCCAAGACGGGAATCAGCCCCAGCATTTT. Protein: CASSQDGNQPQHF. This sequence joins TRBV4-1 and TRBJ1-5; the D is unclear. Germline V CDR1 and CDR2: MGHRA, YSYEKL. V was clipped by 0 bases and J by 4 bases, with 4 bases between them. This CDR3 spans 13 amino acids.

This chain joins TRBV19 and TRBJ2-3, with 13 bases that match TRBD2. The CDR3 length is 17 residues. With V trimmed by 4 bases and J by 0 bases, 4 bases remained unmatched. From germline, CDR1 is LNHDA and CDR2 SQIVND (reference sequence). The CDR3 DNA reads TGTGCCAGTAGTACCCGACTAGCGGGGGGAAGCACAGATACGCAGTATTTT. Its translation: CASSTRLAGGSTDTQYF.

Comment on this clone: Within the sample, other DNA sequences also encode this same CDR3. CDR3: CASSLGQGSYEQYF. As DNA, the CDR3 is TGCGCCAGCAGCTTGGGACAGGGGTCCTACGAGCAGTACTTC. The chain has TRBV5-1 and TRBJ2-7, with 8 bases lining up with TRBD1. Germline CDR1 and CDR2: SGHRS and YFSETQ. Unmatched junction bases numbered 0, after V lost 0 bases and J lost 1 base. The CDR3 runs 14 residues. The full variable domain, rest sourced from reference TRBV5-1 and TRBJ2-7, is KAGVTQTPRYLIKTRGQQVTLSCSPISGHRSVSWYQQTPGQGLQFLFEYFSETQRNKGNFPGRFSGRQFSNSRSEMNVSTLELGDSALYLCASSLGQGSYEQYFGPGTRLTVT.

The V and J genes are TRBV7-2 and TRBJ1-4, with 9 bases that match TRBD1. V lost 4 bases and J lost 7; bases outside the gene matches: 10. Germline CDR1 SGHTA, CDR2 FQGNSA. This CDR3 is built from 16 residues. The CDR3 DNA sequence: TGTGCCAGCAGCTCAAGGACAGGGGAGGGTAGTGAAAAACTGTTTTTT. It translates to CASSSRTGEGSEKLFF.

The CDR3: CASSRTGGGGMNTEAFF. Written as DNA, the CDR3 is TGTGCCAGCAGCCGGACAGGGGGCGGAGGGATGAACACTGAAGCTTTCTTT. The chain recombines TRBV5-5 with TRBJ1-1; TRBD1 matches 11 bases. The CDR3 totals 17 residues. Germline V lookup: CDR1 SGHKS, CDR2 YYEKEE (reference sequence). Trimming took 4 bases from V and 0 from J; bases not matched to a gene: 8.

This clone was seen only once. The gene calls are TRBV18 and TRBJ2-1; 11 nucleotides align to TRBD2. Germline V gene sequence: CDR1 KGHSH, CDR2 LQKENI. V dropped 3 bases and J dropped 4; count of bases not matched to a gene: 2. This CDR3 has 15 amino acids. The CDR3 coding sequence is TGTGCCAGCTCACCGGGGACTAGCGGTTACAATGAGCAGTTCTTC. This translates into CASSPGTSGYNEQFF.

The chain links TRBV30 to TRBJ1-5; TRBD1 is a possible D gene (6 bases). CDR3 size: 15 residues. Germline CDR1 and CDR2: GTSNPN and SVGIG (reference sequence). Trimming removed 3 bases from V and 7 bases from J, with 19 bases in between. The CDR3 is CAWSPGGGPGQPQHF. CDR3 nucleotide sequence: TGTGCCTGGAGCCCCGGTGGGGGCCCGGGCCAGCCCCAGCATTTT.